These 22 T cell receptor beta chains originate from one sample sequenced in a study of shared clonotypes between healthy human individuals. Sequencing was performed with immunoSEQ multiplex PCR; in TCRdb, only in-frame clones are kept and a portion is missing. The data hold 850,000 to 1,100,000 clones, with roughly 80% observed a single time. Sequencing used memory CD4+ T cells from PBMCs. Sample subset: CD45RA-negative fraction. The receptors originated from a man between 18 and 29 years old in good health. Some clones in this sample may be carry-over from other donors' samples.

The V and J genes are TRBV2 and TRBJ2-5; 13 bases line up with TRBD2. Trimming at V came to 8 bases and at J to 4 bases, leaving 7 bases not matched to a gene. The CDR3 contains 15 residues. Germline-derived CDR1 and CDR2 are SNHLY and FYNNEI. CDR3 region: CASVRLAGGRETQYF. The CDR3 DNA reads as TGTGCCAGCGTACGACTAGCGGGAGGCCGAGAGACCCAGTACTTC.

The rearrangement links TRBV28 to TRBJ1-5, with TRBD1 identical over 9 bases. The CDR3 has 16 residues. Germline values: CDR1 MDHEN, CDR2 SYDVKM. The junction had 10 bases not matched to a gene; V was cut back by 3 bases and J by 7 bases. This CDR3 reads CASSLVTQGARQPQHF. CDR3 DNA: TGTGCCAGCAGTTTGGTCACACAGGGGGCACGACAGCCCCAGCATTTT.

The J gene is TRBJ2-7, the V gene TRBV19; D is possibly TRBD1 or TRBD2 (5 bases each). Germline assignment: CDR1 LNHDA and CDR2 SQIVND (reference sequence). With 8 bases removed from V and 6 bases from J, the gap between germline ends came to 17 bases. The CDR3 runs 13 residues. For the CDR3, the DNA is TGTGCCAGTCGGGGACCGCCCGCTTTCGAGCAGTACTTC. This gives the protein CASRGPPAFEQYF.

The V and J genes are TRBV18 and TRBJ2-1; tentatively, D is TRBD1 or TRBD2 (5 bases each). Trimming shortened V by 3 bases and J by 8 bases, and 11 bases separated the two germline ends. CDR1 is KGHSH, CDR2 LQKENI, per germline. The CDR3 has 13 residues. CDR3 sequence reads: CASSPGPRHEQFF. DNA of the CDR3: TGTGCCAGCTCACCGGGACCCCGGCATGAGCAGTTCTTC. The full variable domain, rest sourced from reference TRBV18 and TRBJ2-1, is NAGVMQNPRHLVRRRGQEARLRCSPMKGHSHVYWYRQLPEEGLKFMVYLQKENIIDESGMPKERFSAEFPKEGPSILRIQQVVRGDSAAYFCASSPGPRHEQFFGPGTRLTVL.

As regards this clone: Other DNA sequences in the sample encode the same CDR3. The rearrangement links TRBV5-1 to TRBJ2-5; D perhaps matches TRBD2 (6 bases). Germline V gene data show CDR1 as SGHRS and CDR2 as YFSETQ. The CDR3 is 14 residues long. The V end lost 0 bases, the J end lost 3 bases, and 9 bases lay between the germline ends. CDR3 sequence reads: CASSLAGGEETQYF. The DNA for the CDR3 is TGCGCCAGCAGCTTGGCCGGCGGGGAAGAGACCCAGTACTTC.

Regarding this clone: Other DNA sequences in this sample translate to the same CDR3. The V and J genes are TRBV7-2 and TRBJ1-1, with 7 nucleotides matching TRBD1. The V gene's germline CDR1 is SGHTA and CDR2 FQGNSA. V trimming: 5 bases; J trimming: 5 bases; junction bases outside the gene matches: 5. The CDR3 length is 13 residues. The CDR3 here is CASSRQGTTEAFF. In DNA, the CDR3 is TGTGCCAGCAGCCGACAGGGTACAACTGAAGCTTTCTTT. The variable domain in full, with the rest retrieved from reference TRBV7-2 and TRBJ1-1, is GAGVSQSPSNKVTEKGKDVELRCDPISGHTALYWYRQSLGQGLEFLIYFQGNSAPDKSGLPSDRFSAERTGGSVSTLTIQRTQQEDSAVYLCASSRQGTTEAFFGQGTRLTVV.

This chain connects TRBV5-8 to TRBJ2-1; 8 bases line up with TRBD2. CDR1 is SGHTS and CDR2 is YDEGEE in the germline V gene. The CDR3 consists of 14 residues. V lost 3 bases, J lost 2 bases, and 1 base stayed unmatched. CDR3 amino acids: CASSSGLAYNEQFF. CDR3 sequence (DNA): TGTGCCAGCAGCTCGGGACTAGCCTACAATGAGCAGTTCTTC. The complete variable domain, with remaining parts taken from reference TRBV5-8 and TRBJ2-1, reads EAGVTQSPTHLIKTRGQQATLRCSPISGHTSVYWYQQALGLGLQFLLWYDEGEERNRGNFPPRFSGRQFPNYSSELNVNALELEDSALYLCASSSGLAYNEQFFGPGTRLTVL.

The rearrangement uses TRBV28 and TRBJ1-2, with 10 bases aligning to TRBD1. J lost 7 bases, V lost 5 bases, and 4 bases had no gene match. The germline V gene encodes CDR1 MDHEN and CDR2 SYDVKM. The length of the CDR3 is 13 residues. The CDR3 sequence is CASSPGQGVGYTF. The CDR3, as DNA: TGTGCCAGCAGTCCAGGACAGGGGGTTGGCTACACCTTC.

This clone was detected a few times. The genes are TRBV11-3 and TRBJ2-5; a possible D gene is TRBD1 (5 bases). The germline V and J ends were trimmed by 5 bases and 2 bases, with 9 bases remaining between them. Per the germline V gene, CDR1 is SGHNT and CDR2 is YENEEA. The CDR3 has 13 residues. The CDR3 loop reads CASSPQGQETQYF. The CDR3 DNA reads as TGTGCCAGCAGCCCCCAGGGACAAGAGACCCAGTACTTC.

The V and J genes are TRBV7-2 and TRBJ1-1; 8 nucleotides align to TRBD1. Per germline, CDR1 SGHTA and CDR2 FQGNSA. The CDR3 contains 16 residues. V trimming: 5 bases; J trimming: 0 bases; junction bases outside the gene matches: 8. CDR3 sequence: CASSIRQGTMNTEAFF. For the CDR3, the DNA is TGTGCCAGCAGCATACGACAGGGGACGATGAACACTGAAGCTTTCTTT. Drawing the rest from reference TRBV7-2 and TRBJ1-1, the complete variable domain is GAGVSQSPSNKVTEKGKDVELRCDPISGHTALYWYRQSLGQGLEFLIYFQGNSAPDKSGLPSDRFSAERTGGSVSTLTIQRTQQEDSAVYLCASSIRQGTMNTEAFFGQGTRLTVV.

The gene calls are TRBV4-1 and TRBJ2-5; 10 nucleotides align to TRBD2. The V gene end was trimmed by 0 bases and the J gene end by 4 bases; junction bases not matched to a gene: 5. CDR3 length: 16 amino acids. The germline gives CDR1 MGHRA, CDR2 YSYEKL. CDR3 protein: CASSQELAGEGETQYF. The CDR3 nucleotides are TGCGCCAGCAGCCAAGAGCTAGCGGGAGAGGGAGAGACCCAGTACTTC.

This chain links TRBV7-2 with TRBJ2-7, with D uncertain. Germline assignment: CDR1 SGHTA and CDR2 FQGNSA. The CDR3 has 13 amino acids. Trimming removed 5 bases from V and 4 bases from J, with 12 bases in between. The CDR3, as DNA: TGTGCCAGCAGCCACGGCTCGGAATACGAGCAGTACTTC. The encoded protein is CASSHGSEYEQYF.

The V and J genes are TRBV9 and TRBJ1-2; 7 bases match TRBD1. The CDR3 is 15 amino acids. V trimming: 0 bases; J trimming: 4 bases; junction bases outside the gene matches: 6. CDR1 and CDR2 from the germline V gene are SGDLS and YYNGEE. The CDR3 region has the DNA TGTGCCAGCAGCGTAGCGGCAGGGGGACGCTATGGCTACACCTTC. Translated, it gives CASSVAAGGRYGYTF.

The chain combines TRBV5-1 with TRBJ2-2, with 7 bases identical to TRBD1. CDR3 size: 16 residues. Germline CDR1 and CDR2: SGHRS and YFSETQ. The V segment lost 4 bases and the J segment 0 bases; nucleotides outside the gene matches: 6. The CDR3 sequence: CASSGTGTANTGELFF. The CDR3, as DNA: TGCGCCAGCAGCGGAACCGGGACAGCGAACACCGGGGAGCTGTTTTTT.

The chain is built from TRBV6-6 and TRBJ1-5; D not resolved. This CDR3 region has 12 residues. CDR1 is MNHNY and CDR2 is SVGAGI in the germline V gene (reference sequence). The V gene lost 7 bases and the J gene lost 7 bases, with 11 bases spanning the gap. CDR3 loop: CASTLAGQPQHF. As DNA, the CDR3 is TGTGCCAGCACGTTAGCGGGGCAGCCCCAGCATTTT.

The chain links TRBV28 to TRBJ2-7; D remains ambiguous. CDR3 length equals 13 residues. V shed 10 bases and J shed 1 base, with 14 bases lying between them. Germline V lookup: CDR1 MDHEN, CDR2 SYDVKM. The CDR3 DNA follows: TGTGCCACTACTCGGTCCAGTTCCTACGAGCAGTACTTC. Residues: CATTRSSSYEQYF.

This clone was counted a single time. The chain carries TRBV30 and TRBJ1-5; D gene unclear. CDR3 length equals 14 residues. V was clipped by 1 base and J by 8 bases, with 15 bases between them. Germline CDR1 reads GTSNPN; CDR2 reads SVGIG (reference sequence). CDR3 bases: TGTGCCTGGAGTGGGGTCTCCTCCTCGGAGCCCCAGCATTTT. This encodes CAWSGVSSSEPQHF.

This clone was counted a few times. The V gene is TRBV27, the J gene TRBJ1-4, with TRBD1 as a possible D gene (5 bases). Trimming pared 3 bases from V and 5 bases from J, leaving 10 bases between. The CDR3 is 14 amino acids. Germline assignment: CDR1 MNHEY and CDR2 SMNVEV (reference sequence). CDR3: CASSFWGGNEKLFF. CDR3 nucleotide sequence: TGTGCCAGCAGTTTCTGGGGGGGGAATGAAAAACTGTTTTTT.

This sequence joins TRBV5-1 and TRBJ1-2; no definite D call. V lost 2 bases and J lost 7, with 15 bases in between. This CDR3 is 14 amino acids long. Germline-derived CDR1 and CDR2 are SGHRS and YFSETQ. The CDR3 protein is CASSFSDGPFGYTF. CDR3 DNA sequence: TGCGCCAGCAGCTTTTCCGACGGTCCCTTTGGCTACACCTTC.

The chain is built from TRBV28 and TRBJ2-5; D may be TRBD2 (6 bases). The CDR3 has 15 amino acids. CDR1 is MDHEN and CDR2 is SYDVKM in the germline V gene. Trimming left V 3 bases short and J 4 bases short, with 15 bases between. CDR3 in amino acids: CASSLWLGGSETQYF. CDR3 DNA: TGTGCCAGCAGTTTGTGGCTTGGAGGGTCAGAGACCCAGTACTTC.

This clone was detected a few times. The gene calls are TRBV11-2 and TRBJ1-2, with D perhaps TRBD1 (6 bases). The V and J ends lost 0 bases and 8 bases respectively, with 13 bases between them. CDR1 is SGHAT and CDR2 is FQNNGV in the germline V gene. The CDR3 covers 14 residues. The CDR3, as DNA: TGTGCCAGCAGCTTAGATCAGGGGACCCAAGGCTACACCTTC. Residues: CASSLDQGTQGYTF. Using reference TRBV11-2 and TRBJ1-2 for the parts outside the CDR3, the full variable domain is EAGVAQSPRYKIIEKRQSVAFWCNPISGHATLYWYQQILGQGPKLLIQFQNNGVVDDSQLPKDRFSAERLKGVDSTLKIQPAKLEDSAVYLCASSLDQGTQGYTFGSGTRLTVV.

The CDR3 spells CASSTTSGITYEQYF. CDR3 coding DNA: TGTGCCAGCAGTACCACTAGCGGGATAACCTACGAGCAGTACTTC. The rearrangement links TRBV6-1 to TRBJ2-5; 10 bases agree with TRBD2. The J call may be in error: the DNA end matches TRBJ2-7 better. The length of the CDR3 is 15 residues. The V gene's germline CDR1 is MNHNS and CDR2 SASEGT.